The 4 T cell receptor beta chains listed next were all sequenced from one sample in a study of T cell responses to AZD1222 COVID-19 vaccine. Profiled with immunoSEQ multiplex PCR; TCRdb holds only in-frame clones, not every one. This table has approximately 150,000 clones, 90% appearing once. The starting material was peripheral blood, obtained 28 days after the second AZD1222 dose. These receptors were collected from an adult who received the AZD1222 COVID-19 vaccine.

This chain uses TRBV9 with TRBJ1-1; 7 bases line up with TRBD1. The CDR3 spans 13 residues. V shed 4 bases and J 8 bases; nucleotides not matched to a gene: 8. CDR1 and CDR2 from the germline V gene are SGDLS and YYNGEE. CDR3 bases: TGTGCCAGCAGCCTAATGGGGACAGACGAAGCTTTCTTT. Its protein product is CASSLMGTDEAFF.

V usage is TRBV7-2 and J usage is TRBJ2-5; D call uncertain. This CDR3 comprises 11 residues. Looked up from germline, CDR1 is SGHTA and CDR2 is FQGNSA. Trimming stripped 3 bases from V and 1 base from J, with 0 bases between. The CDR3 here is CASSFQETQYF. In DNA, the CDR3 is TGTGCCAGCAGCTTCCAAGAGACCCAGTACTTC. Using reference TRBV7-2 and TRBJ2-5 for the parts outside the CDR3, the full variable domain is GAGVSQSPSNKVTEKGKDVELRCDPISGHTALYWYRQSLGQGLEFLIYFQGNSAPDKSGLPSDRFSAERTGGSVSTLTIQRTQQEDSAVYLCASSFQETQYFGPGTRLLVL.

The chain combines TRBV7-6 with TRBJ2-3; TRBD2 aligns across 8 bases. Germline lookup yields CDR1 SGHVS and CDR2 FNYEAQ. CDR3 length: 18 amino acids. The junction had 11 bases not matched to a gene; V was cut back by 3 bases and J by 0 bases. The CDR3 sequence is CASSFSAGTRSSTDTQYF. As DNA, the CDR3 is TGTGCCAGCAGCTTTTCAGCCGGGACTAGATCTAGCACAGATACGCAGTATTTT.

The gene calls are TRBV6-2 or TRBV6-3 and TRBJ1-1, with 8 nucleotides matching TRBD1. V lost 2 bases and J lost 0; bases outside the gene matches: 8. Per the germline V gene, CDR1 is MNHEY and CDR2 is SVGEGT. CDR3 size: 17 residues. The CDR3 DNA sequence: TGTGCCAGCAGTTACCCTAGCAGGGGGCGGATGAACACTGAAGCTTTCTTT. It is translated as CASSYPSRGRMNTEAFF.